This T cell receptor beta chain was retrieved from a study of human T cells and chemical hapten exposure. Study results and caveats: Large CDR3 similarity clusters arose significantly more often from expanded TCRs than from controls.

This clonotype has more than one count but fewer than ten. Its antigen is not known. Time point of the sample: patch test 1, 2 weeks after DPC sensitization. As to treatment: therapeutic diphenylcyclopropenone sensitization with weekly scalp DPC. Unique molecular identifiers were attached to individual cDNA molecules within the library. In the authors' methods: A per-sample median of roughly 97,000 TCRs was observed, with a range of roughly 20,000 to 750,000. TCRdb recomputed calls from the RACE reads with MiXCR, one row per CDR3 protein. It is TCRdb's table, rather than the study itself, that gives the V and J calls and clone size. The data show around 340,000 distinct CDR3 sequences, around 7% seen once. The CDR3 length is 10 residues. V was trimmed by 10 bases and J by 4 bases, leaving 8 bases between them. Germline CDR1 MNHEY, CDR2 SVGEGT.

The receptor was isolated from a young woman with alopecia areata. Some clones in this sample may be carry-over from other donors' samples. The sequenced sample was whole blood, obtained in connection with sensitization to the hapten diphenylcyclopropenone (DPC). J is TRBJ2-7 and V is TRBV6-2 or TRBV6-3; D may correspond to TRBD1 or TRBD2 (5 bases each). CDR3 loop: CAIGTYEQYF. CDR3 bases: TGTGCCATCGGGACGTACGAGCAGTACTTC.